This is a list of T cell receptor beta chains from one sample in a study of memory CD4+ T cells and cytomegalovirus serostatus. Generated by immunoSEQ multiplex PCR, the TCRdb table keeps only in-frame clones and is missing some. The sample has about 96,000 clones, 75% to 85% seen once; the top ten hold 3.5% to 4%. The material sequenced was memory CD4+ T cells from blood. The receptor source for this set is an adult in good health and CMV-seropositive. Both conserved end residues are part of each CDR3. The D gene is left open where the match is weak. Clone size is stated in some rows and not others, as once, few, many or a class when expanded.

v_gene	j_gene	d_gene	abundance	CDR3aa	CDR3nt
TRBV20-1	TRBJ2-1	.	.	CSPTKGEEQFF	TGCAGTCCCACAAAAGGGGAGGAGCAGTTCTTC
TRBV28	TRBJ1-4	TRBD1	.	CASNFWGQGARKLFF	TGTGCCAGCAATTTTTGGGGTCAGGGGGCGCGAAAACTGTTTTTT
TRBV19	TRBJ2-1	TRBD2	.	CASSLNSGRSEQFF	TGTGCCAGTAGCCTGAATAGCGGGAGAAGTGAGCAGTTCTTC
TRBV10-2	TRBJ2-7	TRBD2	.	CASRIAGVGYEQYF	TGCGCCAGCAGAATAGCGGGAGTAGGGTACGAGCAGTACTTC
TRBV7-3	TRBJ2-1	.	.	CASSLDSVANNEQFF	TGTGCCAGCAGCTTAGATAGCGTGGCGAACAATGAGCAGTTCTTC
TRBV5-4	TRBJ2-7	TRBD2	.	CASRAGLEPHYEQYF	TGTGCCAGCAGGGCCGGACTAGAGCCCCACTACGAGCAGTACTTC
TRBV7-9	TRBJ2-5	.	once	CASSITRVVSETQYF	TGTGCCAGCAGCATAACCAGGGTAGTATCAGAGACCCAGTACTTC
TRBV5-1	TRBJ1-1	.	.	CASSLRRMGHNTEAFF	TGCGCCAGCAGCTTGCGTCGTATGGGACACAACACTGAAGCTTTCTTT
TRBV28	TRBJ2-7	.	few	CASSSSGQGRPEQYF	.
TRBV7-8	TRBJ1-5	.	few	CASSLAGFNQPQHF	TGTGCCAGCAGCTTAGCGGGCTTCAATCAGCCCCAGCATTTT
TRBV6-5	TRBJ1-2	TRBD1	few	CASSQGGGYTF	TGTGCCAGCAGCCAGGGGGGGGGCTACACCTTC
TRBV2	TRBJ1-2	.	.	CASDDSSLGYTF	TGTGCCAGTGATGACAGCTCCCTCGGCTACACCTTC
TRBV28	TRBJ1-3	.	.	CASSLWTKKSSGNTIYF	TGTGCCAGCAGTTTATGGACGAAAAAGAGCTCTGGAAACACCATATATTTT
TRBV6-5	TRBJ2-3	.	few	CASSYSRGTDTQYF	TGTGCCAGCAGTTACTCGCGGGGCACAGATACGCAGTATTTT
TRBV29-1	TRBJ2-7	TRBD2	.	CSVSSGSFGEQYF	TGCAGCGTCAGTAGCGGGAGCTTTGGCGAGCAGTACTTC
TRBV7-9	TRBJ1-5	TRBD1	.	CASSLVQGAAHNQPQHF	TGTGCCAGCAGCTTAGTGCAGGGGGCAGCCCACAATCAGCCCCAGCATTTT
TRBV19	TRBJ2-7	.	.	CASSMGDTSYEQYF	TGTGCCAGTAGTATGGGGGATACGTCCTACGAGCAGTACTTC
TRBV5-1	TRBJ2-3	TRBD2	.	CASHSSGSFTDTQYF	TGCGCCAGCCATTCTAGCGGGTCTTTCACAGATACGCAGTATTTT
TRBV5-1	TRBJ2-3	TRBD1	.	CASSPGTGSFTDTQYF	TGCGCCAGCAGCCCCGGGACAGGATCCTTCACAGATACGCAGTATTTT
TRBV6-1	TRBJ2-2	TRBD1	.	CASSAGTGRPGELFF	TGTGCCAGCAGTGCCGGGACAGGGCGACCCGGGGAGCTGTTTTTT
TRBV5-1	TRBJ1-2	TRBD1	.	CASSAQGKGYTF	TGCGCCAGCAGCGCACAGGGGAAAGGCTACACCTTC
TRBV4-2	TRBJ2-7	TRBD1	.	CASSPRTGSYEQYF	TGTGCCAGCAGCCCGCGGACAGGGAGCTACGAGCAGTACTTC
TRBV7-2	TRBJ1-2	.	.	CASSNHIGGYTF	TGTGCCAGCAGCAACCACATAGGAGGCTACACCTTC
TRBV7-2	TRBJ2-7	TRBD1	.	CASSLARDRGYEQYF	TGTGCCAGCAGCTTAGCCCGGGACAGGGGTTACGAGCAGTACTTC
TRBV7-9	TRBJ2-1	TRBD2	.	CASSLLAGGGGEQFF	TGTGCCAGCAGCTTACTAGCGGGAGGGGGGGGTGAGCAGTTCTTC
TRBV7-8	TRBJ1-1	.	.	CASSLQENTEAFF	TGTGCCAGCAGCCTACAAGAGAACACTGAAGCTTTCTTT
TRBV4-3	TRBJ1-2	TRBD1	medium-sized	CASSPEGGESYGYTF	TGCGCCAGCAGCCCCGAAGGGGGCGAGAGCTATGGCTACACCTTC
TRBV11-2	TRBJ1-1	.	few	CASSSGVNTEAFF	TGTGCCAGCAGTTCAGGGGTGAACACTGAAGCTTTCTTT